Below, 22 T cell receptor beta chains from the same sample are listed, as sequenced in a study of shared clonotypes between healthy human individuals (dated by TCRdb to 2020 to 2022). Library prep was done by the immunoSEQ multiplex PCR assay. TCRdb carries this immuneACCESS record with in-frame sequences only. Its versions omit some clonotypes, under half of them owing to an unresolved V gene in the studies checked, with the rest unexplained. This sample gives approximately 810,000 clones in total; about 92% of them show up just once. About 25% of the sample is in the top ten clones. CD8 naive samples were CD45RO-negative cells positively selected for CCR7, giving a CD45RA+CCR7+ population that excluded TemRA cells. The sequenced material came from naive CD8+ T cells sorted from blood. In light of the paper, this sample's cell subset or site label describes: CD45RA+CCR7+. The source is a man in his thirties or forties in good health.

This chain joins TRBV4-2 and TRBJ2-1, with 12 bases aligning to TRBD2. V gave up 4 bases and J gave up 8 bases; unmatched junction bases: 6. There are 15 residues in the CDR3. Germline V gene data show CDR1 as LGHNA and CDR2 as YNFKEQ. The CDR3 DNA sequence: TGTGCCAGCAGCCCCCGGACTAGCGGGACGGATGAGCAGTTCTTC. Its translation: CASSPRTSGTDEQFF.

This CDR3 reads CASSLFSGSLYEQYF. The CDR3, as DNA: TGTGCCAGCAGCTTATTTAGCGGGAGTCTTTACGAGCAGTACTTC. This chain connects TRBV7-8 to TRBJ2-7, with 9 bases aligning to TRBD2. The CDR3 length is 15 residues. CDR1 is SGHVS and CDR2 is FQNEAQ in the germline V gene. V dropped 2 bases and J dropped 4; count of bases not matched to a gene: 6.

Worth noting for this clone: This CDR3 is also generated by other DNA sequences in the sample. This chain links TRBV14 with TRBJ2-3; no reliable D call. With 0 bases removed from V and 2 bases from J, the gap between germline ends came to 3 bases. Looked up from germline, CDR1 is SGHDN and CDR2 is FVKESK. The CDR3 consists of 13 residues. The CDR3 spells CASSQENTDTQYF. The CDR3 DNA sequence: TGTGCCAGCAGCCAAGAGAACACAGATACGCAGTATTTT. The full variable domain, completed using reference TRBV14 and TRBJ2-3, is EAGVTQFPSHSVIEKGQTVTLRCDPISGHDNLYWYRRVMGKEIKFLLHFVKESKQDESGMPNNRFLAERTGGTYSTLKVQPAELEDSGVYFCASSQENTDTQYFGPGTRLTVL.

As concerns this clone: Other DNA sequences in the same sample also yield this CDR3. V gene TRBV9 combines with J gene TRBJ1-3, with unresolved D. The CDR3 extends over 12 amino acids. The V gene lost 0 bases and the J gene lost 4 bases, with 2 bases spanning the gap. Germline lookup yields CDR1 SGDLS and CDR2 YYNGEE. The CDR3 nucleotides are TGTGCCAGCAGCGTAGAAGGAAACACCATATATTTT. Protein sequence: CASSVEGNTIYF.

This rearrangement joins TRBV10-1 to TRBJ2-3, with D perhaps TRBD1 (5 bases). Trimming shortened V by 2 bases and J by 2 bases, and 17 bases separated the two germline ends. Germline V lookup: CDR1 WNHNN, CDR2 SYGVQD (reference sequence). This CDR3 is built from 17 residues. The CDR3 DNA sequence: TGCGCCAGCAGTGAGGACAGATCAACCCCAATCACAGATACGCAGTATTTT. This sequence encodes CASSEDRSTPITDTQYF.

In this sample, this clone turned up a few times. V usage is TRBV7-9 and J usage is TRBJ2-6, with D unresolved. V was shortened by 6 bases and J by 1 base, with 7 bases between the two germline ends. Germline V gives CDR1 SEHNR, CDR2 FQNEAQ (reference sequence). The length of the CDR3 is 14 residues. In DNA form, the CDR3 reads TGTGCCAGCAGGTCAGGTTCTGGGGCCAACGTCCTGACTTTC. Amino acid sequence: CASRSGSGANVLTF.

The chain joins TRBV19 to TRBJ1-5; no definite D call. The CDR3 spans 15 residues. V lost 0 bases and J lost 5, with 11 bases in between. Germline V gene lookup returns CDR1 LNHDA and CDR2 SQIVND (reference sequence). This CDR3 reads CASSIDLTYHQPQHF. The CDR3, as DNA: TGTGCCAGTAGTATAGATCTTACCTACCATCAGCCCCAGCATTTT.

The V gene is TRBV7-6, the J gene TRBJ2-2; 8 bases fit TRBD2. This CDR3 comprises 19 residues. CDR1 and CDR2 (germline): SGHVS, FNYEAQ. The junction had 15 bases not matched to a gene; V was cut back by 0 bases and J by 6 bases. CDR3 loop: CASSLAMGGRTRGAGELFF. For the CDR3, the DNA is TGTGCCAGCAGCTTAGCGATGGGCGGGAGGACTCGTGGGGCCGGGGAGCTGTTTTTT.

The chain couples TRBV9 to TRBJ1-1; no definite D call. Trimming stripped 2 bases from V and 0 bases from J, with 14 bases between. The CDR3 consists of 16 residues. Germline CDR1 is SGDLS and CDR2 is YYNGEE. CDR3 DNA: TGTGCCAGCAGCGTCCGGGTCTGGGGAATGAACACTGAAGCTTTCTTT. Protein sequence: CASSVRVWGMNTEAFF.

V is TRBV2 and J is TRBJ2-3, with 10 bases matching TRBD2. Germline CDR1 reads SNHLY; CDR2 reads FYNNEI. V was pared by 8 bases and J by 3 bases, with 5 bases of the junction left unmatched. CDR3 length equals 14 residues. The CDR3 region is CASLSGRGTDTQYF. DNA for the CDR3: TGTGCCAGCCTAAGCGGGAGGGGAACAGATACGCAGTATTTT.

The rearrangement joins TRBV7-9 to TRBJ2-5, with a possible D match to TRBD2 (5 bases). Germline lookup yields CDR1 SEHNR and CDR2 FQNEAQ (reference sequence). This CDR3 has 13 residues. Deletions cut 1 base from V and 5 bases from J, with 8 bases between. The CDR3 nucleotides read TGTGCCAGCAGCTTAGTTAGCGCGGAGACCCAGTACTTC. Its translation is CASSLVSAETQYF.

The chain's CDR3 is CASTRRGGPMNTEAFF. In DNA, the CDR3 is TGTGCCAGCACCCGGAGGGGGGGTCCCATGAACACTGAAGCTTTCTTT. J is TRBJ1-1 and V is TRBV7-2, with D possibly matching TRBD1 (6 bases). Trimming removed 7 bases from V and 0 bases from J, with 18 bases in between. This CDR3 has 16 residues. Per the germline V gene, CDR1 is SGHTA and CDR2 is FQGNSA.

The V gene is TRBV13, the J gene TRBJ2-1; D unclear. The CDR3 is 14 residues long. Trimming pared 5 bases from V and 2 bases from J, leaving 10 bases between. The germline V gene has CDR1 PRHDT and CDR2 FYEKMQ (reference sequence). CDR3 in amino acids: CASSPEGPYNEQFF. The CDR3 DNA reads TGTGCCAGCAGCCCCGAAGGTCCCTACAATGAGCAGTTCTTC. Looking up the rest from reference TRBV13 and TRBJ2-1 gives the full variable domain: AAGVIQSPRHLIKEKRETATLKCYPIPRHDTVYWYQQGPGQDPQFLISFYEKMQSDKGSIPDRFSAQQFSDYHSELNMSSLELGDSALYFCASSPEGPYNEQFFGPGTRLTVL.

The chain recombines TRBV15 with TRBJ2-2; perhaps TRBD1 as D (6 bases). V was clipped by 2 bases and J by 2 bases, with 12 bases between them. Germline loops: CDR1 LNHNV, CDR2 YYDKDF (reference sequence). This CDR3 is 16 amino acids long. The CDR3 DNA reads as TGTGCCACCAGCAGACCCGGGACACTAAACACCGGGGAGCTGTTTTTT. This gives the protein CATSRPGTLNTGELFF.

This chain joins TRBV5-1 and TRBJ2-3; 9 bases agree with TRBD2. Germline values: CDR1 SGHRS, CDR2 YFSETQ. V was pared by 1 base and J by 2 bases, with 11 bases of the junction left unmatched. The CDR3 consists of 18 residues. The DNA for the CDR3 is TGCGCCAGCAGCTTGCGGACTAGCGTGGACCTCCTCACAGATACGCAGTATTTT. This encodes CASSLRTSVDLLTDTQYF.

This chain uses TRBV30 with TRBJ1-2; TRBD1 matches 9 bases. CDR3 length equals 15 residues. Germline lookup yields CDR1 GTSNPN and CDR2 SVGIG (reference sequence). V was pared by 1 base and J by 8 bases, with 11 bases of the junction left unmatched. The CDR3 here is CAWSALGQGISGYTF. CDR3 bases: TGTGCCTGGAGTGCCCTGGGACAGGGAATAAGCGGCTACACCTTC. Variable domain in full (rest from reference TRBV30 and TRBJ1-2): SQTIHQWPATLVQPVGSPLSLECTVEGTSNPNLYWYRQAAGRGLQLLFYSVGIGQISSEVPQNLSASRPQDRQFILSSKKLLLSDSGFYLCAWSALGQGISGYTFGSGTRLTVV.

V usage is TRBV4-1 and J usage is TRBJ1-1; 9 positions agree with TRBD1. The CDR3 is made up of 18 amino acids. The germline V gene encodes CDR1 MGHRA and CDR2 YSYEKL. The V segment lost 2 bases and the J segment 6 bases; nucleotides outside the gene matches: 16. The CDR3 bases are TGCGCCAGCAGCCAACGTACACGGGACAGGGTAAGTAGGGCTGAAGCTTTCTTT. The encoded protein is CASSQRTRDRVSRAEAFF.

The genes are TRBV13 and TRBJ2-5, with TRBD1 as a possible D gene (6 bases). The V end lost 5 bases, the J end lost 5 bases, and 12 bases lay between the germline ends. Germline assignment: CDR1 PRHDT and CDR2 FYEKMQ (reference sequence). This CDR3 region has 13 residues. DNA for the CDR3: TGTGCCAGCAGCCCCAGGGGTTGGGAGACCCAGTACTTC. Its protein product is CASSPRGWETQYF.

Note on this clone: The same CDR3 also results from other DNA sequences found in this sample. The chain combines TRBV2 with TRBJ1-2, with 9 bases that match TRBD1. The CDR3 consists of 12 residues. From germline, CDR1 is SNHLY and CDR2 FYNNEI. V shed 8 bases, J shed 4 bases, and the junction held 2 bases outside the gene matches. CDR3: CASGTGTYGYTF. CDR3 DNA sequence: TGTGCCAGCGGGACAGGGACCTATGGCTACACCTTC.

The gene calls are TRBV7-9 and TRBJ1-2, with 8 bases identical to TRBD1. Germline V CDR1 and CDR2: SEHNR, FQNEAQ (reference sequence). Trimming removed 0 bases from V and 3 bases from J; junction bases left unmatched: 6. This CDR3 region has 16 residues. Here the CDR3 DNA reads TGTGCCAGCAGCTTAGCCGGGACAGGTCTACACTATGGCTACACCTTC. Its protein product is CASSLAGTGLHYGYTF.

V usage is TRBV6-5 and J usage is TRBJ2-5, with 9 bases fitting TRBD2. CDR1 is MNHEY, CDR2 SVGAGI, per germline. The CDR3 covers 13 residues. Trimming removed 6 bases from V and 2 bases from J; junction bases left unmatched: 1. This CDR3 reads CASRLAGQETQYF. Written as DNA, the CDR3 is TGTGCCAGCAGGCTAGCGGGACAAGAGACCCAGTACTTC.

The CDR3 loop reads CASSGDSNQPQHF. The CDR3 nucleotides read TGTGCCAGCAGTGGGGACAGCAATCAGCCCCAGCATTTT. The chain uses TRBV2 and TRBJ1-5; tentative D call: TRBD1 (5 bases). The CDR3 spans 13 residues. Germline loops: CDR1 SNHLY, CDR2 FYNNEI. Trimming stripped 4 bases from V and 1 base from J, with 5 bases between.